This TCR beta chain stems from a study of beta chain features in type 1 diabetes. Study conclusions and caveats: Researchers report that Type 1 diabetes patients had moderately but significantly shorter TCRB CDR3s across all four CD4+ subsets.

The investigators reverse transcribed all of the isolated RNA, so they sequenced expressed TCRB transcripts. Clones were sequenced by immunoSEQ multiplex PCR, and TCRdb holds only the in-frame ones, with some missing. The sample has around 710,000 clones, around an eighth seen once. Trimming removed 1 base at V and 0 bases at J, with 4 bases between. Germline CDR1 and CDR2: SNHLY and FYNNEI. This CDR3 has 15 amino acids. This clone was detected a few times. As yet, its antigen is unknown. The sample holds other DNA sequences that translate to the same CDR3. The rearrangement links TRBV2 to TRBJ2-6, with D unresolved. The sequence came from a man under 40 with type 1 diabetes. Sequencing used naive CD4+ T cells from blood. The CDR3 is CASSEESSGANVLTF. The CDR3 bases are TGTGCCAGCAGTGAAGAGAGCTCTGGGGCCAACGTCCTGACTTTC.